Given below is one T cell receptor beta chain in context. No antigen is known for it. V gave up 3 bases and J gave up 2 bases, with 19 bases separating them. Germline lookup yields CDR1 SGHDT and CDR2 YYEEEE. The CDR3 contains 17 residues. The data were obtained in a study of shared clonotypes between healthy human individuals. Some clones are missing from TCRdb's copy, which holds only in-frame ones; the method was immunoSEQ multiplex PCR. The sample consists of some 2 million clones, approximately 95% of them appearing once. Study-wide findings and caveats: Non-shared clonotypes showed lower generation probabilities than clonotypes common to all four donors.

The naive CD8 subset, CD45RO-negative cells positively selected for CCR7, excluded terminally differentiated effector memory CD45RA+ cells. J is TRBJ2-3 and V is TRBV5-6, with D perhaps TRBD2 (6 bases). The sequence came from a young man in good health. The sequenced material came from naive CD8+ T cells sorted from blood. CDR3 in amino acids: CASSSLGWGDFTDTQYF. The CDR3 DNA sequence: TGTGCCAGCAGCTCTCTGGGATGGGGGGACTTCACAGATACGCAGTATTTT.